This T cell receptor beta chain was retrieved from a study of T-cell reconstitution after alpha-beta-depleted transplantation in children (dated by TCRdb to 2016 to 2017). For the study in its entirety: The study quantitatively tracked T-cell immune reconstitution after TCRalphabeta/CD19-depleted allogeneic hematopoietic cell transplantation in children using TCR repertoire profiling. Results the study describes overall, beyond this receptor: The high TCRbeta diversity at day 60 in some patients was ascribed to recipient T cells and intrathymic progenitors that had survived conditioning. The apparently early recovery of alphabetaT-cell counts about two months after transplant reportedly depended on only several hundred rapidly expanded clones that came from non-depleted graft cells. Over the following months the frequencies of hyperexpanded clones went down, and after one year T-cell counts and TCRbeta diversity were mostly credited to newly produced T cells.

Here V drops 2 bases and J drops 5 bases, and the junction holds 5 bases not matched to any gene. CDR1 and CDR2 (SEHNR, FQNEAQ) derive from the germline V gene (reference sequence). Inclusive of the bounding cysteine and phenylalanine, the CDR3 is 14 residues long. Here the CDR3 DNA is all that survives: 42 bases in frame from base 1. In the paper's terms, the treatment or condition label means: allogeneic hematopoietic cell transplantation with graft depleted of TCRalphabeta T cells and CD19 B cells. The transplant recipients were children given TCRalphabeta/CD19-depleted allogeneic hematopoietic cell grafts. The receptor library was made with PCR. The reads were generated on an Illumina HiSeq 2500. TCR libraries were prepared with molecular barcoding, using unique molecular identifiers to normalize TCRbeta repertoire quantification. TCRdb trimmed public reads at Q25 via fastp, called clones via MiXCR and kept in-frame beta chains. A single entry per CDR3 protein holds the most common genes and DNA from its merged rows. This sample has roughly 280,000 distinct CDR3 sequences in its table, and about 9.9% of those were observed once. The ten largest clones represent around 20% of the sample.

This clonotype occurred a few times. Its antigen is still unknown. Base-call qualities are not available, and no considerably larger clone is one nucleotide away. The starting material was peripheral blood, obtained 180 days after TCRalphabeta/CD19-depleted stem cell transplant. The chain was built from TRBV7-9 and TRBJ2-7; 8 bases in between match TRBD1. The source is a male patient under 10 years old who had a stem cell transplant for chronic granulomatous disease, so the T cells may come from the graft donor. The nucleotide sequence is TGTGCCAGCAGCTTATGGACAGGGAACGACGAGCAGTACTTC. The resulting protein is CASSLWTGNDEQYF.